This is a list of T cell receptor beta chains from one sample in a study of long-term antiretroviral therapy in people with HIV. This table comes from immunoSEQ multiplex PCR, and its TCRdb copy is limited to in-frame clones, with some not included. The sample contains about 11,000 clones, 84% of which appear only once. The sequencing used unsorted PBMCs, collected about 7 years after starting antiretroviral therapy. The receptors shown here come from a man aged 50 or older with HIV. The CDR3 runs from the conserved cysteine through the conserved F or W. Each record gives: J gene, clone size, D gene, V gene, CDR3 DNA, CDR3 protein. The D gene is left open where the match is weak. Clone size, where shown, is once, few, many, or a class for clones that have expanded.

TRBJ1-3,-,-,TRBV14,TGTGCCAGCAGCCAAGCCACAGGCTGGGGATACTCTGGAAACACCATATATTTT,CASSQATGWGYSGNTIYF
TRBJ2-1,few,-,TRBV5-1,TGCGCCAGCAGCTTAGGTAGCGAAGATGAGCAGTTCTTC,CASSLGSEDEQFF
TRBJ1-4,-,-,TRBV5-5,TGTGCCAGCAGCTTGGACTCCTTCCCAGCGGAACTGTTTTTT,CASSLDSFPAELFF
TRBJ2-2,-,-,TRBV7-9,TGTGCCAGCAGCTCCCCAGGGTGGGCGAACACCGGGGAGCTGTTTTTT,CASSSPGWANTGELFF
TRBJ2-1,-,-,TRBV19,TGTGCCAGTAGCGAACAGGGAAATGAGCAGTTCTTC,CASSEQGNEQFF
TRBJ1-2,-,TRBD1,TRBV10-1,TGCGCCAGCATTAGACAGGGAACTCGATTGGGTTATGGCTACACCTTC,CASIRQGTRLGYGYTF
TRBJ2-2,-,-,TRBV6-5,TGTGCCATCAGCCTGAGGGTCACCGGGTCGGAGCTGTTTTTT,CAISLRVTGSELFF
TRBJ1-6,-,TRBD1,TRBV30,TGTGCCTGGAGTTTACCGGGACAGGGCTATTCACCCCTCCACTTT,CAWSLPGQGYSPLHF
TRBJ2-6,-,TRBD1,TRBV10-3,TGTGCCATCAGTGAGGGACAGGGGCCGAATCCTGGGGCCAACGTCCTGACTTTC,CAISEGQGPNPGANVLTF
TRBJ2-7,-,TRBD1,TRBV11-2,TGTGCCAGCAGCCCGATGACAGGGCAGTACGAGCAGTACTTC,CASSPMTGQYEQYF
TRBJ2-2,-,TRBD2,TRBV27,TGTGCCAGCAGTTGGGGGGGGTACAACACCGGGGAGCTGTTTTTT,CASSWGGYNTGELFF
TRBJ1-1,once,-,TRBV5-4,TGTGCCAGCAGTTCCGATTACACTGAAGCTTTCTTT,CASSSDYTEAFF
TRBJ1-5,-,-,TRBV10-3,TGTGCCATCAGTACCTCCGATCAGCCCCAGCATTTT,CAISTSDQPQHF
TRBJ2-1,few,-,TRBV6-1,TGTGCCAGCAGTGAAGCAGATTACAATGAGCAGTTCTTC,CASSEADYNEQFF
TRBJ2-1,-,TRBD1,TRBV6-4,TGTGCCAGCAGTGACTATGGGACAGGGGTCAATGAGCAGTTCTTC,CASSDYGTGVNEQFF
TRBJ1-1,-,-,TRBV6-5,TGTGCCACCTGGGGGGGCAGTAGGAACACTGAAGCTTTCTTT,CATWGGSRNTEAFF
TRBJ2-7,-,TRBD2,TRBV9,TGTGCCAGCAGCGAGACTAGCGGTGCCTACGAGCAGTACTTC,CASSETSGAYEQYF
TRBJ2-1,-,-,TRBV7-9,TGTGCCAGCAGCTTAAAGGTAAATGAGCAGTTCTTC,CASSLKVNEQFF
TRBJ2-7,-,TRBD2,TRBV7-1,TGTGCCAGCAGCCCGGGACTAGCGGGGAGGTACGAGCAGTACTTC,CASSPGLAGRYEQYF
TRBJ2-3,-,TRBD2,TRBV9,TGTGCCAGCAGCGTCGGGACTAGCGGACCCACAGATACGCAGTATTTT,CASSVGTSGPTDTQYF
TRBJ1-2,-,-,TRBV10-3,TGTGCCACCGAGGGTAACTATGGCTACACCTTC,CATEGNYGYTF
TRBJ2-1,few,-,TRBV5-1,TGCGCCAGCAGCTTACGGACAGCCCTCGAAGGGACTCCAAGCTCCTACAATGAGCAGTTCTTC,CASSLRTALEGTPSSYNEQFF
TRBJ1-2,-,-,TRBV27,TGTGCCAGCAGAGCAAAAGGGGGGAACTATGGCTACACCTTC,CASRAKGGNYGYTF
TRBJ2-7,-,-,TRBV7-3,TGTGCCAGCAGCTTAACGGGGGGCAGCGCCTACGAGCAGTACTTC,CASSLTGGSAYEQYF
TRBJ2-7,-,-,TRBV7-9,TGTGCCAGCAGCTTAGCCAAGCGGGTATACGAGCAGTACTTC,CASSLAKRVYEQYF
TRBJ2-1,-,-,TRBV6-1,TGTGCCAGTCGGGACTGGTACAATGAGCAGTTCTTC,CASRDWYNEQFF
TRBJ1-2,-,-,TRBV4-1,TGCGCCAGCAGCCAATTGATGGGGGCGCGGGGCTACACCTTC,CASSQLMGARGYTF
TRBJ1-6,-,TRBD1,TRBV10-2,TGCGCCAGCAGCCTCCAGGGACAGGGAGGTTCACCCCTCCACTTT,CASSLQGQGGSPLHF
TRBJ1-2,-,-,TRBV19,TGTGCCAGTAGTATAGTCGCCACAGGCCGCCTTGGCTACACCTTC,CASSIVATGRLGYTF
TRBJ1-5,-,TRBD1,TRBV19,TGTGCCAGTAGTATGACAGGCGGCAGGGGGCGTACGTATAGCAATCAGCCCCAGCATTTT,CASSMTGGRGRTYSNQPQHF
TRBJ2-7,-,-,TRBV4-2,TGTGCCAGCAGCCAAGGGGGAAGCTACGAGCAGTACTTC,CASSQGGSYEQYF
TRBJ2-2,-,-,TRBV19,TGTGCCAGTAGTATAGTGCCCGAGTCGGGGACCACTGGGGAGCTGTTTTTT,CASSIVPESGTTGELFF
TRBJ2-6,-,-,TRBV6-5,TGTGCCAGCAGGAGGACTTCTGGGGCCAACGTCCTGACTTTC,CASRRTSGANVLTF
TRBJ2-1,-,TRBD2,TRBV30,TGTGCCTGGAGTGAGACGGGGGGGCCCGATGAGCAGTTCTTC,CAWSETGGPDEQFF
TRBJ2-1,-,-,TRBV6-5,TGTGCCAGCAGTTACTCAAAAGGGGATGAGCAGTTCTTC,CASSYSKGDEQFF
TRBJ1-6,-,-,TRBV27,TGTGCCAGCAGTCTAAGACACTATAATTCACCCCTCCACTTT,CASSLRHYNSPLHF
TRBJ2-7,few,-,TRBV6-6,TGTGCCAGCAGTTACGTGCAGGGAGCCCTCAACGAGCAGTACTTC,CASSYVQGALNEQYF
TRBJ2-7,-,-,TRBV5-1,TGCGCCAGCAGCTTCGTACCTACAGGATTAATGTCCTACGAGCAGTACTTC,CASSFVPTGLMSYEQYF
TRBJ2-7,-,TRBD2,TRBV13,TGTGCCAGCAGCCACCCATCGGGGACTACCTCCTACGAGCAGTACTTC,CASSHPSGTTSYEQYF
TRBJ2-7,-,-,TRBV5-1,TGCGCCAGCAGTTGGGACACCACCTACGAGCAGTACTTC,CASSWDTTYEQYF